This T cell receptor beta chain was obtained from a study of CD8+ T cells in alopecia areata. V trimming: 0 bases; J trimming: 6 bases; junction bases outside the gene matches: 5. The germline gives CDR1 MNHNY, CDR2 SVGAGI (reference sequence). This CDR3 contains 15 residues. Reverse transcribed after extraction, RNA yielded cDNA as the sequencing template. The method was immunoSEQ multiplex PCR; TCRdb's version includes in-frame clones alone and lacks a portion of them. The data show about 76,000 clones, approximately 70% seen once. The treatment is: oral pan-JAK inhibitor, 5-10 mg twice daily. This clone has only a few counts.

The sequencing used CD8+ T cells sorted from blood, collected at week 24, from a patient treated with tofacitinib. This sequence originates from a human donor with alopecia areata. This chain uses TRBV6-6 with TRBJ2-1; 7 bases line up with TRBD2. CDR3 loop: CASSYSALAPNEQFF. In DNA, the CDR3 is TGTGCCAGCAGTTACTCGGCACTAGCGCCCAATGAGCAGTTCTTC.